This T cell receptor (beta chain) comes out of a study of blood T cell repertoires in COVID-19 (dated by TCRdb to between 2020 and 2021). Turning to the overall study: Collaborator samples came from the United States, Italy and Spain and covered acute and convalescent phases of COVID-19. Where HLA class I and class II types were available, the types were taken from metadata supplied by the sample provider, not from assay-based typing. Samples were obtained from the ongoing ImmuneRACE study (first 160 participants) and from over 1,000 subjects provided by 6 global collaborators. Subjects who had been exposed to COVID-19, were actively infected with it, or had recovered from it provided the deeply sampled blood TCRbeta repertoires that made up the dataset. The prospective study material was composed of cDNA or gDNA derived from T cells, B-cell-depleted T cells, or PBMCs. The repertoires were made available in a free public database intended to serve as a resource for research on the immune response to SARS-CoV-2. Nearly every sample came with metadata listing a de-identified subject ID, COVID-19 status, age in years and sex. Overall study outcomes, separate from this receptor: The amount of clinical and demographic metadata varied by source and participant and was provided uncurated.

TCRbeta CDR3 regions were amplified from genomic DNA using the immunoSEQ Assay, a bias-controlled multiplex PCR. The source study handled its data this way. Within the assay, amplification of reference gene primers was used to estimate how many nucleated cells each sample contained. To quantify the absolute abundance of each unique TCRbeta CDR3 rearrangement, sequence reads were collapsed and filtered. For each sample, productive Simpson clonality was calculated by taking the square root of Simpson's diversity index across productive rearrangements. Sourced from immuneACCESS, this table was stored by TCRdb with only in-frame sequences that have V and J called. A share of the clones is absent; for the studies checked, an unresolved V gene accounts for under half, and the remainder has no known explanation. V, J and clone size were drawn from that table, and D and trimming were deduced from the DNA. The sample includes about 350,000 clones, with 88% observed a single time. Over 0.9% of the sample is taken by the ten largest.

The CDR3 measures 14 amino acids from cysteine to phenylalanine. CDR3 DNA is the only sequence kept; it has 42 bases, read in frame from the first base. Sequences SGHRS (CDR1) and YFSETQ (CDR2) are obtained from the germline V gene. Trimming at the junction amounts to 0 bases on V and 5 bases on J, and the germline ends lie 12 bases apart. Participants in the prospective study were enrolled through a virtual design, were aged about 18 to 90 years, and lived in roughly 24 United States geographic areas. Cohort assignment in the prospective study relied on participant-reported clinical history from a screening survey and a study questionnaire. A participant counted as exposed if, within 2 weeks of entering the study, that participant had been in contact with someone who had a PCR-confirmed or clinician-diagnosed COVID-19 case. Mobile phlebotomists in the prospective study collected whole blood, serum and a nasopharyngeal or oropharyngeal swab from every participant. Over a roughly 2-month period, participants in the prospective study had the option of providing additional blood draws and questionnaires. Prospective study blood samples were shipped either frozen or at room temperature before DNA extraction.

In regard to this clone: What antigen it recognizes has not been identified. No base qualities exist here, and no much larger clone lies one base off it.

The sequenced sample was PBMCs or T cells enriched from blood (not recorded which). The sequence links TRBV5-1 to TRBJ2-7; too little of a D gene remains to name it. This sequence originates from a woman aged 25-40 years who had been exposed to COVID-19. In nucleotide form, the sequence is TGCGCCAGCAGCTTGGCCAATCCCCAGAACGAGCAGTACTTC. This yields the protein CASSLANPQNEQYF.